Listed below are T cell receptor beta chains from one sample, sequenced in a study of cytomegalovirus exposure and HLA in healthy donors. Profiled with immunoSEQ multiplex PCR; TCRdb holds only in-frame clones, not every one. The table records 160,000 or so clones, approximately 75% of them present only once. Sequencing input: PBMCs. The receptors were sampled from a man aged 25-45 years in good health and CMV-seropositive. The CDR3 runs from the conserved cysteine through the conserved F or W. The order of the fields is D gene, V gene, clone size, J gene, CDR3 DNA, CDR3 protein. A D gene is named only where the DNA matches it firmly. Some rows mark clone size as missing; the rest say once, few, many or name a class of expanded clone.

TRBD1	TRBV6-1	NA	TRBJ2-7	TGTGCCAGCAGTTCCCAAGGACAGGCCTACGAGCAGTACTTC	CASSSQGQAYEQYF
NA	TRBV20-1	NA	TRBJ2-5	TGCAGTGCTAGCGAGGAAGAGACCCAGTACTTC	CSASEEETQYF
NA	TRBV7-3	NA	TRBJ1-6	TGTGCCAGCAGCTACCGGGGGGTGGATTCACCCCTCCACTTT	CASSYRGVDSPLHF
NA	TRBV6-4	NA	TRBJ1-1	TGTGCCAGCAGCCCCACGGGGGCGGGGGCCACTGAAGCTTTCTTT	CASSPTGAGATEAFF
NA	TRBV25-1	NA	TRBJ2-6	TGTGCCAGCACTAAACAGAACAGCTCTGGGGCCAACGTCCTGACTTTC	CASTKQNSSGANVLTF
TRBD1	TRBV9	NA	TRBJ2-5	TGTGCCAGCAGCGAGGGGACAGGGAGTCAAGAGACCCAGTACTTC	CASSEGTGSQETQYF
TRBD1	TRBV27	few	TRBJ1-2	TGTGCCAGCAGTATCGGGACAGGGGTTGACTATGGCTACACCTTC	CASSIGTGVDYGYTF
TRBD2	TRBV30	NA	TRBJ2-5	TGTGCCTGGAGTCCGGGGGGGGACAACCAGTACTTC	CAWSPGGDNQYF
TRBD2	TRBV6-8	NA	TRBJ2-7	TGTGCCAGCAGTTACCCAAAGCGGGGAGCAGGGCACGAGCAGTACTTC	CASSYPKRGAGHEQYF
NA	TRBV5-4	NA	TRBJ2-2	TGTGCCAGCAGACCCCCGGGTGGGGAGCTGTTTTTT	CASRPPGGELFF
TRBD1	TRBV2	NA	TRBJ1-5	TGTGCCAGCAGCCGACAGGGGGAAGGCAATCAGCCCCAGCATTTT	CASSRQGEGNQPQHF
TRBD1	TRBV7-9	once	TRBJ2-7	TGTGCCAGCAGCCACACCGGGACAGGGAACGAGCAGTACTTC	CASSHTGTGNEQYF
TRBD1	TRBV15	NA	TRBJ1-2	TGTGCCACGAGTTCTCGGACAGGGGTGTATGGCTACACCTTC	CATSSRTGVYGYTF
NA	TRBV19	NA	TRBJ2-2	TGTGCCAGTATGGTAACTGAACCCGGGGAGCTGTTTTTT	CASMVTEPGELFF
NA	TRBV2	few	TRBJ1-1	TGTGCCAGCGTTGTGCAGGGTGTCACTGAAGCTTTCTTT	CASVVQGVTEAFF
NA	TRBV5-6	few	TRBJ2-1	TGTGCCAGCAGCCTGGGACGGAGCTCCTACAATGAGCAGTTCTTC	CASSLGRSSYNEQFF
TRBD1	TRBV2	NA	TRBJ2-2	TGTGCCAGCAGTGGACGGACAGGGGGCAACACCGGGGAGCTGTTTTTT	CASSGRTGGNTGELFF
TRBD1	TRBV29-1	NA	TRBJ2-1	TGCAGCGCTTCGGACAGGGATCTCCGCAATGAGCAGTTCTTC	CSASDRDLRNEQFF
NA	TRBV28	NA	TRBJ2-7	TGTGCCAGCACCCCTGACAGATCCGAGCAGTACTTC	CASTPDRSEQYF
TRBD1	TRBV4-1	NA	TRBJ2-3	TGCGCCAGCAGGGACAGGGGGCCCGGAGATACGCAGTATTTT	CASRDRGPGDTQYF
TRBD2	TRBV6-5	NA	TRBJ2-7	TGTGCCAGCTGGGGAGGGGACGAGCAGTACTTC	CASWGGDEQYF
TRBD1	TRBV27	NA	TRBJ1-5	TGTGCCAGCAGTCCAAGGACAGGGACCCAGCCCCAGCATTTT	CASSPRTGTQPQHF
NA	TRBV6-1	few	TRBJ1-4	TGTGCCAGCAGTGGTTCACCAGCAACTAATGAAAAACTGTTTTTT	CASSGSPATNEKLFF
TRBD1	TRBV4-2	NA	TRBJ1-2	TGTGCCAGCAGCCAAGTCGGGACAGGGGTCGCAAACTATGGCTACACCTTC	CASSQVGTGVANYGYTF
TRBD1	TRBV19	NA	TRBJ2-7	TGTGCCAGTAGTGAACAGGGGAGCTCCTACGAGCAGTACTTC	CASSEQGSSYEQYF
TRBD1	TRBV4-1	NA	TRBJ2-7	TGCGCCAGCAGCCAAGCCCTGGGACAGTTCTACGAGCAGTACTTC	CASSQALGQFYEQYF
NA	TRBV7-6	NA	TRBJ1-5	TGTGCCAGCAGCCCCCCCGGGGACAATCAGCCCCAGCATTTT	CASSPPGDNQPQHF
TRBD1	TRBV6-1	NA	TRBJ1-5	TGTGCCAGCTCAGGACAGGCCGGCAATCAGCCCCAGCATTTT	CASSGQAGNQPQHF
TRBD1	TRBV7-3	NA	TRBJ2-5	TGTGCCAGCAGCTCTCTAGGGACAGGGGGCACAGAGACCCAGTACTTC	CASSSLGTGGTETQYF
TRBD2	TRBV6-6	NA	TRBJ2-2	TGTGCCAGCAGCGCTCGGGGGGAGGACACCGGGGAGCTGTTTTTT	CASSARGEDTGELFF
NA	TRBV5-4	once	TRBJ2-5	TGTGCCAGCAGCTTGGCCGGGTCCCAAGAGACCCAGTACTTC	CASSLAGSQETQYF
NA	TRBV5-1	NA	TRBJ2-7	TGCGCCAGCAGCTTGGGCGACAGGCTGGACGAGCAGTACTTC	CASSLGDRLDEQYF
TRBD2	TRBV10-3	once	TRBJ2-1	TGTGCCATCAGTGAGCGGGCGGGGGACTACAATGAGCAGTTCTTC	CAISERAGDYNEQFF
TRBD1	TRBV27	NA	TRBJ1-1	TGTGCCAGCACCCTCCAGGGGGGGAACACTGAAGCTTTCTTT	CASTLQGGNTEAFF
NA	TRBV2	NA	TRBJ1-6	TGTGCCAGCAGTGGGGGAAGGGGGAGTTCACCCCTCCACTTT	CASSGGRGSSPLHF
TRBD2	TRBV13	NA	TRBJ2-5	TGTGCCAGCAGCTTAGGCCGCGCGGGGGGGTGGCAAGAGACCCAGTACTTC	CASSLGRAGGWQETQYF
NA	TRBV9	NA	TRBJ2-3	TGTGCCAGCAGCACAGGGGGGGCCCAATCGGATACGCAGTATTTT	CASSTGGAQSDTQYF
NA	TRBV10-3	once	TRBJ1-2	TGTGCCATCAGTGTTGAGCGGGGTTATGGCTACACCTTC	CAISVERGYGYTF
NA	TRBV6-6	NA	TRBJ1-4	TGTGCCAGCAGTTATCGAGAGATTAATGAAAAACTGTTTTTT	CASSYREINEKLFF
TRBD1	TRBV6-1	NA	TRBJ2-7	TGTGCCAGCAGGCCAACCGGGACAGGCACCTACGAGCAGTACTTC	CASRPTGTGTYEQYF
NA	TRBV5-1	NA	TRBJ1-6	TGCGCCAGCAGCTTGGAGCTGGGGGCGGATTCACCCCTCCACTTT	CASSLELGADSPLHF
NA	TRBV5-1	NA	TRBJ2-7	TGCGCCAGCAGCTTGGCGGGGAGCTCCTACGAGCAGTACTTC	CASSLAGSSYEQYF
TRBD2	TRBV2	NA	TRBJ2-1	TGTGCCAGCAGTGAGCTAATGGGGGGGAATGAGCAGTTCTTC	CASSELMGGNEQFF
NA	TRBV5-1	NA	TRBJ2-5	TGCGCCAGCAGACCTCCGGGGGGCCCTCAAGAGACCCAGTACTTC	CASRPPGGPQETQYF
NA	TRBV9	NA	TRBJ1-6	TGTGCCAGCAGCATCCAGGGTGTAAATTCACCCCTCCACTTT	CASSIQGVNSPLHF
NA	TRBV7-9	NA	TRBJ1-1	TGTGCCAGCAGCCCGCTTACGCGCCCTGAAGCTTTCTTT	CASSPLTRPEAFF
NA	TRBV5-1	few	TRBJ1-4	TGCGCCAGCAGCGAGGGAACGGGGGGCGAAAAACTGTTTTTT	CASSEGTGGEKLFF
NA	TRBV30	NA	TRBJ1-4	TGTGCCTGGAGTGTCTTTGACAGTTTGTTCGGAAAACTGTTTTTT	CAWSVFDSLFGKLFF
NA	TRBV7-3	NA	TRBJ2-3	TGTGCCAGCAGCCCCGTGTTGTCGGGGGGCACAGATACGCAGTATTTT	CASSPVLSGGTDTQYF
TRBD2	TRBV29-1	few	TRBJ2-7	TGCAGCGTCCCCACTAGCGGGGGCCCCTCCTACGAGCAGTACTTC	CSVPTSGGPSYEQYF
TRBD2	TRBV4-2	NA	TRBJ2-3	TGTGCCAGCAGCCAAGAATCCGGGGGGGCCCTTGGTACGCAGTATTTT	CASSQESGGALGTQYF
TRBD2	TRBV5-1	NA	TRBJ2-2	TGCGCCAGCAGCCCGGGACTAGCGAGGTCCGGGGAGCTGTTTTTT	CASSPGLARSGELFF
NA	TRBV28	once	TRBJ1-3	TGTGCCAGCAGTTTGCAGGGTACTCTCTCTGGAAACACCATATATTTT	CASSLQGTLSGNTIYF
TRBD2	TRBV30	NA	TRBJ2-5	TGTGCCTGCCAAACCCCGAGCGGGGCAAAGACCCAGTACTTC	CACQTPSGAKTQYF
NA	TRBV7-9	NA	TRBJ2-3	TGTGCCGGCAGCTTACAGGATGGGGATACGCAGTATTTT	CAGSLQDGDTQYF
NA	TRBV2	few	TRBJ2-3	TGTGCCAGCAGGACGGAGAGGGATACGCAGTATTTT	CASRTERDTQYF
TRBD1	TRBV7-2	NA	TRBJ2-1	TGTGCCAGCAGCTTAGTGGGACAGGGGACCGAGCAGTTCTTC	CASSLVGQGTEQFF
TRBD1	TRBV7-9	NA	TRBJ1-2	TGTGCCAGCAGCCAGACAGGGGATGGCTACACCTTC	CASSQTGDGYTF
TRBD1	TRBV7-9	NA	TRBJ1-1	TGTGCCAGCAGCACGTGGACAGGGAGGTATGACACTGAAGCTTTCTTT	CASSTWTGRYDTEAFF